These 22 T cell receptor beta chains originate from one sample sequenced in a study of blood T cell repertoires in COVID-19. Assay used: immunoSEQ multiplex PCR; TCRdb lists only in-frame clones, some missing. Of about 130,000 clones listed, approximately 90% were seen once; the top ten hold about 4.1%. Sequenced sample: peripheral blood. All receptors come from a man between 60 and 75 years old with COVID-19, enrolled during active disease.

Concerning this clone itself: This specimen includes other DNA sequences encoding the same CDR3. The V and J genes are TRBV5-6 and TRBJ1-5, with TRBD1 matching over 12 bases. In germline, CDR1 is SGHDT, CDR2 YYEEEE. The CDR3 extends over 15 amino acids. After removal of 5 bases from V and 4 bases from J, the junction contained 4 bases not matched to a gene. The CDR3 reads CASSLGQGANQPQHF. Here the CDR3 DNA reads TGTGCCAGCAGTCTGGGACAGGGGGCGAATCAGCCCCAGCATTTT.

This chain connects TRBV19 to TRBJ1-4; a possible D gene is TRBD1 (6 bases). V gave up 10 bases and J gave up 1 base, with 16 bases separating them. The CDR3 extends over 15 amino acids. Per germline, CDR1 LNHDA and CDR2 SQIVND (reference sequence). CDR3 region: CATMDRGRTNEKLFF. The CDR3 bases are TGTGCCACAATGGACAGAGGGAGAACTAATGAAAAACTGTTTTTT.

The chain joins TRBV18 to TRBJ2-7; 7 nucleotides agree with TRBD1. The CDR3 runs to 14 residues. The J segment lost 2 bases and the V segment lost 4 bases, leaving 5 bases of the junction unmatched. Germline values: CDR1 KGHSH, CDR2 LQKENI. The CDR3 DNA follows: TGTGCCAGCTCACTTGGACAGGAGCCCTACGAGCAGTACTTC. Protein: CASSLGQEPYEQYF.

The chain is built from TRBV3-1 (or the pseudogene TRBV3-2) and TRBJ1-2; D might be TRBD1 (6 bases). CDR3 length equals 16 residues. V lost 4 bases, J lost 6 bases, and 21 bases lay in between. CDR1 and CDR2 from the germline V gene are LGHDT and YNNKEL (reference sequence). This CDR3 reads CASSPPRGGGVNGYTF. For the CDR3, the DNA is TGTGCCAGCAGCCCACCCCGAGGGGGGGGCGTAAATGGCTACACCTTC.

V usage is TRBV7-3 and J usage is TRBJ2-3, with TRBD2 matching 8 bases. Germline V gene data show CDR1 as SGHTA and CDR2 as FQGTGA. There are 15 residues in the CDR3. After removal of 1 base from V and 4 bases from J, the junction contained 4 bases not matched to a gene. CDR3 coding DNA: TGTGCCAGCAGCTTAATACGGGGGGGCCCAGATACGCAGTATTTT. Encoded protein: CASSLIRGGPDTQYF.

Here the CDR3 reads CASSPPRQVAAYEQYF. In DNA, the CDR3 is TGTGCCAGCAGTCCCCCCCGACAGGTTGCTGCTTACGAGCAGTACTTC. This chain links TRBV28 with TRBJ2-7; possible D gene TRBD1, 6 bases. Trimming removed 5 bases from V and 4 bases from J, with 21 bases in between. CDR3 length equals 16 residues. Germline CDR1 reads MDHEN; CDR2 reads SYDVKM.

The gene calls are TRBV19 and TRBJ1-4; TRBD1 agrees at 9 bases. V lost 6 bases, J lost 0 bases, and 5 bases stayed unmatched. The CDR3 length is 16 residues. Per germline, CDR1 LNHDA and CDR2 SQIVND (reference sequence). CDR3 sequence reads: CASRDRGGSTNEKLFF. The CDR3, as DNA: TGTGCCAGTAGGGACAGGGGAGGGTCAACTAATGAAAAACTGTTTTTT.

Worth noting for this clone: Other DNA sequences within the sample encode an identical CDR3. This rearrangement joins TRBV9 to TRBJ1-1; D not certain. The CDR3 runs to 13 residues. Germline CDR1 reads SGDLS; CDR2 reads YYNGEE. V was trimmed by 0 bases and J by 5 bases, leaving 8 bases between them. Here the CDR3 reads CASSVETGTEAFF. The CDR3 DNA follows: TGTGCCAGCAGCGTAGAAACCGGGACTGAAGCTTTCTTT.

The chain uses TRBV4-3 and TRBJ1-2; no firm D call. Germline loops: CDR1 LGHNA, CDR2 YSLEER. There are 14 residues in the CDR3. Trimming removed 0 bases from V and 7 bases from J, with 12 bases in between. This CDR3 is CASSQEVGVGGYTF. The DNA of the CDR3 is TGCGCCAGCAGCCAAGAGGTCGGGGTGGGTGGCTACACCTTC.

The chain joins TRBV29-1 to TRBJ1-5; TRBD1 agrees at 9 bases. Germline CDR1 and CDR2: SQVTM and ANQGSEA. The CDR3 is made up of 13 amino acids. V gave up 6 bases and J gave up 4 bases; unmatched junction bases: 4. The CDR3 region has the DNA TGCAGCGTCGGGACAGGGAGAAATCAGCCCCAGCATTTT. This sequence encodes CSVGTGRNQPQHF. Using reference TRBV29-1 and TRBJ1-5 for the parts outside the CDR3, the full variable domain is SAVISQKPSRDICQRGTSLTIQCQVDSQVTMMFWYRQQPGQSLTLIATANQGSEATYESGFVIDKFPISRPNLTFSTLTVSNMSPEDSSIYLCSVGTGRNQPQHFGDGTRLSIL.

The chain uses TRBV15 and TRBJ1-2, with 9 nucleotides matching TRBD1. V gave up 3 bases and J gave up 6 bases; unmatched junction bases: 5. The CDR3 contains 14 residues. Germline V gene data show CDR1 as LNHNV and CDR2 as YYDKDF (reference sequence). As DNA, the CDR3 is TGTGCCACCAGCAGTGGACAGGGGAAGGATGGCTACACCTTC. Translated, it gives CATSSGQGKDGYTF.

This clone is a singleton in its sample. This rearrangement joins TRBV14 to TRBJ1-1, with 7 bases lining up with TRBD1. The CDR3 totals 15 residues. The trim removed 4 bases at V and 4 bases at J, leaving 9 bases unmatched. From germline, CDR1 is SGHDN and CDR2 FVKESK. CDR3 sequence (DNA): TGTGCCAGCAGCCTCCGGACAGGACTGCGCACTGAAGCTTTCTTT. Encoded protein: CASSLRTGLRTEAFF.

Here the CDR3 reads CASSRDNLLNQPQHF. The CDR3 DNA reads as TGTGCCAGCAGTCGCGACAACCTTCTCAATCAGCCCCAGCATTTT. V usage is TRBV6-2 or TRBV6-3 and J usage is TRBJ1-5; D unresolved. The CDR3 contains 15 residues. V was trimmed by 5 bases and J by 3 bases, leaving 14 bases between them. The germline CDR1 and CDR2 sequences are MNHEY and SVGEGT.

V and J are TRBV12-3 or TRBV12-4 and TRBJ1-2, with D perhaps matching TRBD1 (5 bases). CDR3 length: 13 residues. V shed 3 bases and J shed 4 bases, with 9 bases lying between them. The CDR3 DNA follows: TGTGCCAGCAGTTTGGGGGAGGTCTATGGCTACACCTTC. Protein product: CASSLGEVYGYTF.

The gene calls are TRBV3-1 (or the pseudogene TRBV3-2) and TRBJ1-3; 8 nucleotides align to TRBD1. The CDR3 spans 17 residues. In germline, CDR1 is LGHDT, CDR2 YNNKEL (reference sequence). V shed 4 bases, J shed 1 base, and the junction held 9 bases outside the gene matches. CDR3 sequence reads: CASSPATGVDSGNTIYF. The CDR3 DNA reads TGTGCCAGCAGCCCGGCGACAGGGGTCGATTCTGGAAACACCATATATTTT.

The CDR3 sequence is CATSRLGQRGGTKNIQYF. In DNA, the CDR3 is TGTGCCACCAGCAGACTGGGACAACGAGGGGGAACCAAAAACATTCAGTACTTC. The chain has TRBV15 and TRBJ2-4, with D possibly being TRBD1 (6 bases). The V gene lost 2 bases and the J gene lost 2 bases, with 19 bases spanning the gap. The CDR3 loop spans 18 amino acids. The germline V gene encodes CDR1 LNHNV and CDR2 YYDKDF (reference sequence). Combining the CDR3 with reference TRBV15 and TRBJ2-4 gives the whole variable domain DAMVIQNPRYQVTQFGKPVTLSCSQTLNHNVMYWYQQKSSQAPKLLFHYYDKDFNNEADTPDNFQSRRPNTSFCFLDIRSPGLGDTAMYLCATSRLGQRGGTKNIQYFGAGTRLSVL.

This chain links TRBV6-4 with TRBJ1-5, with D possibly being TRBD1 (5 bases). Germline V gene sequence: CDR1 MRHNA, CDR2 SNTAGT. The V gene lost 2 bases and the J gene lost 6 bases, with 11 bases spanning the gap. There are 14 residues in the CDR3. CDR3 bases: TGTGCCAGCAGTGACCCCAGGGTAGCTCAGCCCCAGCATTTT. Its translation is CASSDPRVAQPQHF.

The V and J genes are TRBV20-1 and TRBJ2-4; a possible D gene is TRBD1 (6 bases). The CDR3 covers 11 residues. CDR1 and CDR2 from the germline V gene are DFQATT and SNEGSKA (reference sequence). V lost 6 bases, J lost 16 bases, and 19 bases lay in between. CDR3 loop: CSAVRDTSYYF. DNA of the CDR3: TGCAGTGCCGTCCGGGACACCAGTTACTACTTC.

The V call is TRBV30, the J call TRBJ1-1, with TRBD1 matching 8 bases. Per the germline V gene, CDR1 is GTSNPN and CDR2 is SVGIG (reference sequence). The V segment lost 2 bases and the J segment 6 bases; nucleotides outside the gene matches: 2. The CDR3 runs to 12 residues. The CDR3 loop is CAWSSTGAEAFF. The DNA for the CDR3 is TGTGCCTGGAGTTCGACAGGGGCTGAAGCTTTCTTT.

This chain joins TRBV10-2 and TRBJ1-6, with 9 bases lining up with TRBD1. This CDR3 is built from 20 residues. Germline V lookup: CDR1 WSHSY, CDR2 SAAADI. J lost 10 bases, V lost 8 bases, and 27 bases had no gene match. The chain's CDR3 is CASGGRLDRGFRAGKSPLHF. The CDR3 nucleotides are TGCGCCAGCGGGGGACGGCTCGACAGGGGGTTTAGGGCGGGGAAGTCACCCCTCCACTTT.

The CDR3, as DNA: TGCGCCAGCAGCCACCCGGGACAGGGGGTATTTAATTCACCCCTCCACTTT. Translating gives CASSHPGQGVFNSPLHF. The genes are TRBV4-1 and TRBJ1-6; the match to TRBD1 covers 11 bases. J was trimmed by 6 bases and V by 3 bases; bases with no gene match: 7. In germline, CDR1 is MGHRA, CDR2 YSYEKL. The CDR3 covers 17 residues.

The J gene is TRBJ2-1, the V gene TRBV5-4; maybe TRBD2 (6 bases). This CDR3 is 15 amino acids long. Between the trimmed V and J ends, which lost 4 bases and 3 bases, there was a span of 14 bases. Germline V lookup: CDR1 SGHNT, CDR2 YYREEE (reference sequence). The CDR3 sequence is CASSPPPSVYNEQFF. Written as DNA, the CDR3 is TGTGCCAGCAGCCCCCCCCCTAGCGTCTACAATGAGCAGTTCTTC.